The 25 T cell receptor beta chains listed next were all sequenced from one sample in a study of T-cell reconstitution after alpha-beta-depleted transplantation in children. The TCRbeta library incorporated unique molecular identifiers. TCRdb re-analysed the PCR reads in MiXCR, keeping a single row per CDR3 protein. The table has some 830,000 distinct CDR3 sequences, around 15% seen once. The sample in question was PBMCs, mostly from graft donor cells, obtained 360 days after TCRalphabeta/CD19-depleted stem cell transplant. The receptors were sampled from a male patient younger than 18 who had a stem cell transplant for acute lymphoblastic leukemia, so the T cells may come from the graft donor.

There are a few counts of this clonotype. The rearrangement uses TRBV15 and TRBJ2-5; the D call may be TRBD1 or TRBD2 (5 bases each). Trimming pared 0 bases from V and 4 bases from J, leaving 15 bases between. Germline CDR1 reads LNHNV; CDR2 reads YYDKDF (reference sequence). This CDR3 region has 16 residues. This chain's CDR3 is CATSRDGTLVRETQYF. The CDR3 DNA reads TGTGCCACCAGCAGAGATGGGACCCTAGTGCGAGAGACCCAGTACTTC.

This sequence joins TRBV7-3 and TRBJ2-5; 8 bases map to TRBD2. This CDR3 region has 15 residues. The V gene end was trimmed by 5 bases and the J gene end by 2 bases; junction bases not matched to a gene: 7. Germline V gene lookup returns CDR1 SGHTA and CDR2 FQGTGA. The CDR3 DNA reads TGTGCCAGCAGCGCGGGGGGCGGGTTTCAAGAGACCCAGTACTTC. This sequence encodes CASSAGGGFQETQYF.

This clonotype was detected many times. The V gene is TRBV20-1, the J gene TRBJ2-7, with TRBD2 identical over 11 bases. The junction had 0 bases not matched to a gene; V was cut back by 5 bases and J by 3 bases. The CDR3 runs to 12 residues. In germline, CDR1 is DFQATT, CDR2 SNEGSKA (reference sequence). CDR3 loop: CSAGLAGYEQYF. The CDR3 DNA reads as TGCAGTGCTGGACTAGCGGGCTACGAGCAGTACTTC.

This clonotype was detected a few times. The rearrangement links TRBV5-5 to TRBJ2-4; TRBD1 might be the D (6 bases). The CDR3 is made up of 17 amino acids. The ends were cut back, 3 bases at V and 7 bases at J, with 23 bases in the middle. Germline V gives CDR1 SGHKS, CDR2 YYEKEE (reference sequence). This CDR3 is CASSSYRDIGSWNIQYF. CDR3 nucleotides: TGTGCCAGCAGCTCGTACCGGGACATTGGGTCCTGGAACATTCAGTACTTC.

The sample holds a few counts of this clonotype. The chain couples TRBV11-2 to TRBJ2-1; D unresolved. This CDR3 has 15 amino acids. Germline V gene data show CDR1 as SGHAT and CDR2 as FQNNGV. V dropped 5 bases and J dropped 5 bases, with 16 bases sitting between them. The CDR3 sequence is CASSPDLQDHNEQFF. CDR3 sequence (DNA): TGTGCCAGCAGCCCTGACTTGCAGGATCACAATGAGCAGTTCTTC.

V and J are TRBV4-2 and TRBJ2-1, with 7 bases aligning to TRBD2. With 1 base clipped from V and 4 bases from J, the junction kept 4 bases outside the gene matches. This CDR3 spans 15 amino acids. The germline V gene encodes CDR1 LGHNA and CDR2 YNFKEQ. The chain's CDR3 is CASSQALAAYNEQFF. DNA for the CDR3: TGTGCCAGCAGCCAAGCGCTAGCGGCGTACAATGAGCAGTTCTTC.

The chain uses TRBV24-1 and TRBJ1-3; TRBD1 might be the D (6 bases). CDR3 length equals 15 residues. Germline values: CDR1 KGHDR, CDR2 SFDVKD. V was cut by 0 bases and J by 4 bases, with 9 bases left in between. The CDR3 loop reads CATSDLAGEGNTIYF. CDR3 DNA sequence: TGTGCCACCAGTGATTTGGCAGGGGAAGGAAACACCATATATTTT.

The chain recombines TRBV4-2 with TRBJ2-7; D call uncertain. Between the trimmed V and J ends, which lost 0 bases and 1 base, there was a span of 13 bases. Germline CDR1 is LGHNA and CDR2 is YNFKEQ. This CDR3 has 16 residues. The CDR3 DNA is TGTGCCAGCAGCCAAGAGTCAGGTTACCCTTCCTACGAGCAGTACTTC. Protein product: CASSQESGYPSYEQYF.

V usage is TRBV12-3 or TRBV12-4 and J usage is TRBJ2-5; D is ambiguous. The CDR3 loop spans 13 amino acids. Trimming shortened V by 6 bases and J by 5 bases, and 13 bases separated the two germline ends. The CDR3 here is CASSLDWQETQYF. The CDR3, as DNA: TGTGCCAGCAGCCTAGACTGGCAGGAGACCCAGTACTTC.

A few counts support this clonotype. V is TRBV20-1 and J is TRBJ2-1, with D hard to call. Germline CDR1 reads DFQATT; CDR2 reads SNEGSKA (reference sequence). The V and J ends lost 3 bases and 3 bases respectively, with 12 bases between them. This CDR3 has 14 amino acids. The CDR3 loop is CSASITDFYNEQFF. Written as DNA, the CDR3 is TGCAGTGCTAGTATAACGGATTTCTACAATGAGCAGTTCTTC.

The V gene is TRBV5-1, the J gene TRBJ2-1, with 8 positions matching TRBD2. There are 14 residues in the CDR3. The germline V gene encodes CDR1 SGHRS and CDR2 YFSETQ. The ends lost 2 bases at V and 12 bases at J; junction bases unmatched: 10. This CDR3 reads CASSFSVLADGQFF. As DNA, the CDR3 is TGCGCCAGCAGCTTCTCTGTACTAGCGGATGGGCAGTTCTTC.

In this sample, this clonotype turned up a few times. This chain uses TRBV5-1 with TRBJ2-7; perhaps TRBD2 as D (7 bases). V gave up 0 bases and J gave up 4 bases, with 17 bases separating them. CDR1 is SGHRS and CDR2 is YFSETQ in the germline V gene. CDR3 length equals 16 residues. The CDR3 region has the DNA TGCGCCAGCAGCTTGGAATGGGGGAGGGGGAGATACGAGCAGTACTTC. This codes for CASSLEWGRGRYEQYF.

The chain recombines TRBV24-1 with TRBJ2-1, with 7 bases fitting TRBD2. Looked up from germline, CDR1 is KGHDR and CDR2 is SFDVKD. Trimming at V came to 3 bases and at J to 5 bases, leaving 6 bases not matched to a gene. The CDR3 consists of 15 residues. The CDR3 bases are TGTGCCACCAGTGATCCCGCTAGCGGCAACAATGAGCAGTTCTTC. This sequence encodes CATSDPASGNNEQFF.

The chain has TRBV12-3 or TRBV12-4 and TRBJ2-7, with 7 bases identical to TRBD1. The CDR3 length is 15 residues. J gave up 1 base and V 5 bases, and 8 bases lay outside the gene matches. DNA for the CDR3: TGTGCCAGCAGTCCTATGGACAGGAGTTCCTACGAGCAGTACTTC. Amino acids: CASSPMDRSSYEQYF.

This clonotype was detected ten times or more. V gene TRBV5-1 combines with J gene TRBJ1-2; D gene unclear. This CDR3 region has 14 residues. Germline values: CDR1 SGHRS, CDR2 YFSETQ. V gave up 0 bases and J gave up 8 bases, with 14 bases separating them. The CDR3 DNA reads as TGCGCCAGCAGCTTGGCCCTCGGGGAAGGAGGCTACACCTTC. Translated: CASSLALGEGGYTF.

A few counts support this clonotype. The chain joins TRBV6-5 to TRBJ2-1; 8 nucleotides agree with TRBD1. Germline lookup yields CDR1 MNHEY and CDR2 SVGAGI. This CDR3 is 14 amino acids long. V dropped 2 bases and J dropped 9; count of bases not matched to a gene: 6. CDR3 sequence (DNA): TGTGCCAGCAGTTACGGGACAGGCGATGGTGAGCAGTTCTTC. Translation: CASSYGTGDGEQFF.

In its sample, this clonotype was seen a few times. For the CDR3, the DNA is TGTGCCAGCAGCTTAGGCACAGGGTTTAGCTCCTACGAGCAGTACTTC. Encoded protein: CASSLGTGFSSYEQYF. The V and J genes are TRBV7-9 and TRBJ2-7; possible D gene TRBD1, 6 bases. The CDR3 has 16 amino acids. Looked up from germline, CDR1 is SEHNR and CDR2 is FQNEAQ (reference sequence). Trimming stripped 1 base from V and 0 bases from J, with 13 bases between.

CDR3 amino acids: CASSNTNNEQFF. Here the CDR3 DNA reads TGCGCCAGCAGTAATACAAACAATGAGCAGTTCTTC. The genes are TRBV5-1 and TRBJ2-1; no firm D call. CDR3 size: 12 residues. Trimming left V 5 bases short and J 5 bases short, with 8 bases between. Germline CDR1 reads SGHRS; CDR2 reads YFSETQ.

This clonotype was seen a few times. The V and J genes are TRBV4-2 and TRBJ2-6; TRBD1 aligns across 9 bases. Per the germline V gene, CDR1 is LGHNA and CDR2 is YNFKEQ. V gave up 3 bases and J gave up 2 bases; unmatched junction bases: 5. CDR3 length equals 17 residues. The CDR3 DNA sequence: TGTGCCAGCAGCCATGCACAGGGGGCGACTGGGGCCAACGTCCTGACTTTC. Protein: CASSHAQGATGANVLTF.

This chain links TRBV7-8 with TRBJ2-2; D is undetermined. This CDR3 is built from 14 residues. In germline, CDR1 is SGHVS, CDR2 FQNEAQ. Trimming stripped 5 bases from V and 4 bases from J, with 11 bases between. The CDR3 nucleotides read TGTGCCAGCAGCGCAGGAAGATTCACCGGGGAGCTGTTTTTT. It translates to CASSAGRFTGELFF.

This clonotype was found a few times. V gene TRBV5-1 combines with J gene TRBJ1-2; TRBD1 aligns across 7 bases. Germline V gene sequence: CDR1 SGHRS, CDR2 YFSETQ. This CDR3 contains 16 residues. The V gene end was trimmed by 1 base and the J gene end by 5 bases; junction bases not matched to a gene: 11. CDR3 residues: CASSLTDLDRRYGYTF. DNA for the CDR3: TGCGCCAGCAGCTTGACGGACCTGGACAGGAGGTATGGCTACACCTTC.

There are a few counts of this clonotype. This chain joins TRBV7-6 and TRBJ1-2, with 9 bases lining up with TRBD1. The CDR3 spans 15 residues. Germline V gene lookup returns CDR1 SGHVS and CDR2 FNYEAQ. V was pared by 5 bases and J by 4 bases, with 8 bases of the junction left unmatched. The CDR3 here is CASSQLTGGLYGYTF. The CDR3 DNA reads TGTGCCAGCAGCCAACTGACAGGGGGGCTCTATGGCTACACCTTC.

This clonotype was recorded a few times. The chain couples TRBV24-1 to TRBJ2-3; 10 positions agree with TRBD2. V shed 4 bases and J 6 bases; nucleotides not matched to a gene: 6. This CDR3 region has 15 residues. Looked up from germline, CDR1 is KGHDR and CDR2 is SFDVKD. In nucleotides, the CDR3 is TGTGCCACCAGTGACGTAGCGGGAGGACTGGATACGCAGTATTTT. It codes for CATSDVAGGLDTQYF.

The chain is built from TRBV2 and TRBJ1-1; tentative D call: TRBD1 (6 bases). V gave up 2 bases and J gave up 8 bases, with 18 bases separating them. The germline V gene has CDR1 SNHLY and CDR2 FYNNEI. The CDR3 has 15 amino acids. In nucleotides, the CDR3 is TGTGCCAGCAGTGAAAGGGGACGACAGGATTTGGAAGCTTTCTTT. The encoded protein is CASSERGRQDLEAFF.

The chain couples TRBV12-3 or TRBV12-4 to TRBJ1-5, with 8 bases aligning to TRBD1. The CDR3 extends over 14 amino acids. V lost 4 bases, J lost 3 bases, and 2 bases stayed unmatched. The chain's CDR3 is CASSWTGHNQPQHF. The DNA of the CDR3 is TGTGCCAGCAGTTGGACAGGGCACAATCAGCCCCAGCATTTT.